This is a list of T cell receptor beta chains from one sample in a study of blood T cell repertoires in COVID-19. Sequencing was performed with immunoSEQ multiplex PCR; in TCRdb, only in-frame clones are kept and a portion is missing. Of tens of thousands of clones listed, 90% are singletons. The sequencing sample was made of peripheral blood. The receptors here all came from a woman aged 80 or older with active or convalescent COVID-19. Each CDR3 is given with its conserved first and last residue. D genes are given only for firm matches. For some rows the clone size is stated as once, few or many, or as a class when expanded; others skip it.

D	V	size	J	DNA	CDR3
.	TRBV15	once	TRBJ1-1	TGTGCCACCAGGTCAGGGGTTGGGCAGAACACTGAAGCTTTCTTT	CATRSGVGQNTEAFF
.	TRBV18	.	TRBJ2-5	TGTGCCAGCTCACCCTCGGGGTCTGGTCTGGCGGTGAGGGAGACCCAGTACTTC	CASSPSGSGLAVRETQYF
TRBD1	TRBV28	.	TRBJ1-1	TGTGCCAGCAGGGGCACAGGGGAAAACACTGAAGCTTTCTTT	CASRGTGENTEAFF
.	TRBV11-3	.	TRBJ2-7	TGTGCCAGCAGCTTAGGAGGTAGCAGCTCCTACGAGCAGTACTTC	CASSLGGSSSYEQYF
.	TRBV7-5	few	TRBJ2-7	TGTGCCAGAAGCTTCCCAGCGACTAGCGGGACTAAGTACGAGCAGTACTTC	CARSFPATSGTKYEQYF
TRBD1	TRBV11-2	.	TRBJ1-1	TGTGCCAGCAGCTTAGCCGGGACAGTTACTGAAGCTTTCTTT	CASSLAGTVTEAFF
.	TRBV28	.	TRBJ1-6	TGTGCCAGCAGCCCCACAGGGCCCTATAATTCACCCCTCCACTTT	CASSPTGPYNSPLHF
.	TRBV15	.	TRBJ2-1	TGTGCCACCAGCAGAGCAGGGTATGGGAATGAGCAGTTCTTC	CATSRAGYGNEQFF
.	TRBV21-1	.	TRBJ1-5	TGTGCCAGCAGCAAGAGGTCGCCCCAGCATTTT	CASSKRSPQHF
TRBD1	TRBV23-1	.	TRBJ1-6	TGCGCCAGCAGTCAATACCCCGGGACAGGGGACAATTCACCCCTCCACTTT	CASSQYPGTGDNSPLHF
TRBD1	TRBV24-1	.	TRBJ2-2	TGTGCCACCAGTACTCCTTCATCGACAGGGGCCACCGGGGAGCTGTTTTTT	CATSTPSSTGATGELFF
.	TRBV6-2/TRBV6-3	.	TRBJ2-7	TGTGCCAGCAGTTACAACCCCGCCGGGTACGAGCAGTACTTC	CASSYNPAGYEQYF
TRBD2	TRBV7-3	few	TRBJ2-7	TGTGCCAGCAGCCCCGACCGGCTAGCGGGAGCCGAGCAGTACTTC	CASSPDRLAGAEQYF
TRBD2	TRBV7-8	.	TRBJ2-7	TGTGCCAGCAGCTTAGCGGGAGGGGTCGTGTACGAGCAGTACTTC	CASSLAGGVVYEQYF
.	TRBV3-1/TRBV3-2	.	TRBJ2-7	TGTGCCAGCAGCCCGAGACAGGACTCCTACGAGCAGTACTTC	CASSPRQDSYEQYF
.	TRBV21-1	.	TRBJ2-7	TGTGCCAGCAGCAAAGTCGTATCTCTCAATGCAGGTCCCTCCTACGAGCAGTACTTC	CASSKVVSLNAGPSYEQYF
TRBD1	TRBV5-1	.	TRBJ2-7	TGCGCCAGCAGCTTGGGACAGGGACCTTCCTACGAGCAGTACTTC	CASSLGQGPSYEQYF
.	TRBV12-3/TRBV12-4	.	TRBJ2-7	TGTGCCAGCAGCCCCTCGGAGAAAGAGCAGTACTTC	CASSPSEKEQYF
TRBD2	TRBV18	.	TRBJ2-2	TGTGCCAGCTCACAACTAGCGATGAACACCGGGGAGCTGTTTTTT	CASSQLAMNTGELFF
TRBD1	TRBV4-3	.	TRBJ1-1	TGCGCCAGCAGCCAAGGGGGCGGACAGGGGCCTGAAGCTTTCTTT	CASSQGGGQGPEAFF
.	TRBV7-2	.	TRBJ1-1	TGTGCCAGCAGCATTCGGGGCGGGGGCAACACTGAAGCTTTCTTT	CASSIRGGGNTEAFF
TRBD2	TRBV6-6	.	TRBJ2-1	TGTGCCAGCAGTTCTAATAGGGTGGCGGGAGGGCCTGAGCAGTTCTTC	CASSSNRVAGGPEQFF
.	TRBV6-5	.	TRBJ2-4	TGTGCCAGCACTCCGGGAAGCGGAGCCAAAAACATTCAGTACTTC	CASTPGSGAKNIQYF
.	TRBV5-1	.	TRBJ2-5	TGCGCCAGCAGCTTGGTGGCAGATCAAGAGACCCAGTACTTC	CASSLVADQETQYF
.	TRBV19	once	TRBJ1-3	TGTGCCAGTGATTGGGGCCCCAGCTCTGGAAACACCATATATTTT	CASDWGPSSGNTIYF
.	TRBV7-9	.	TRBJ2-7	TGTGCCAGTTCCCTAAGGGGCGGGATAACCTACGAGCAGTACTTC	CASSLRGGITYEQYF
TRBD1	TRBV19	.	TRBJ2-2	TGTGCCACCCGGACAGGGACATCCACCGGGGAGCTGTTTTTT	CATRTGTSTGELFF
.	TRBV4-1	.	TRBJ1-6	TGCGCCAGCAGCCTCGGGGGTTCACCCCTCCACTTT	CASSLGGSPLHF
.	TRBV9	.	TRBJ2-3	TGTGCCAGCAGCGTAGCTACCGGCACAGATACGCAGTATTTT	CASSVATGTDTQYF
TRBD1	TRBV28	.	TRBJ2-7	TGTGCCAGCAGTTTACGGACAGGGCTCCCCTCCTACGAGCAGTACTTC	CASSLRTGLPSYEQYF
TRBD1	TRBV11-2	.	TRBJ2-1	TGTGCCAGCAGCTCTGACAGGGGAAATGAGCAGTTCTTC	CASSSDRGNEQFF
TRBD1	TRBV4-1	.	TRBJ1-3	TGCGCCAGCAGCCAAGATCGACAGGGGTTGGCCAAAGACACCATATATTTT	CASSQDRQGLAKDTIYF
.	TRBV10-3	.	TRBJ1-2	TGTGCCAGCCAATCAGGGGACTATGGCTACACCTTC	CASQSGDYGYTF
TRBD1	TRBV28	.	TRBJ1-2	TGTGCCAGCAGTCCCCCCCCGGGACAGGGGCATAACTATGGCTACACCTTC	CASSPPPGQGHNYGYTF
TRBD2	TRBV4-2	.	TRBJ2-1	TGTGCCAGCAGCCTAGCGGGAGGCTCCTACAATGAGCAGTTCTTC	CASSLAGGSYNEQFF
.	TRBV7-3	.	TRBJ2-1	TGTGCCAGCAGCAAACAGGACAGTTACAATGAGCAGTTCTTC	CASSKQDSYNEQFF
TRBD1	TRBV29-1	.	TRBJ1-1	TGCAGCGGGGACAGATATCAGAACACTGAAGCTTTCTTT	CSGDRYQNTEAFF
TRBD1	TRBV5-1	.	TRBJ2-5	TGCGCCAGCAGCCGACAGGGGGACCAAGAGACCCAGTACTTC	CASSRQGDQETQYF
.	TRBV11-1	few	TRBJ2-6	TGTGCCAGCAGCGACACCTCTGGGGCCAACGTCCTGACTTTC	CASSDTSGANVLTF
.	TRBV7-2	.	TRBJ1-4	TGTGCCAGCAGCCTACAGGGATCAACTAATGAAAAACTGTTTTTT	CASSLQGSTNEKLFF
TRBD1	TRBV27	.	TRBJ1-2	TGTGCCAGCAGTCCCGGACAGGGACTCTATGGCTACACCTTC	CASSPGQGLYGYTF
TRBD2	TRBV6-2/TRBV6-3	.	TRBJ2-7	TGTGCCAGCAGTTACTCAACAATAGCGGGAGGAAACACCTACGAGCAGTACTTC	CASSYSTIAGGNTYEQYF
TRBD1	TRBV10-3	.	TRBJ1-5	TGTGCCATCAGCTCCGGGACAGGGGTTAGTCAGCCCCAGCATTTT	CAISSGTGVSQPQHF
.	TRBV29-1	.	TRBJ1-6	TGCAGCGTTGACCAGGACAGAGGGCGGAATTCACCCCTCCACTTT	CSVDQDRGRNSPLHF
TRBD1	TRBV5-4	.	TRBJ1-6	TGTGCCAGCAGCAACATCCAGGGGGCCCCCCACTTT	CASSNIQGAPHF
.	TRBV28	.	TRBJ1-5	TGTGCCAGCAGCAGTCCGGGAGCTTATCAGCCCCAGCATTTT	CASSSPGAYQPQHF
.	TRBV3-1/TRBV3-2	.	TRBJ2-3	TGTGCCAGCAGCCAAGAGGGAGAGACGCAGTATTTT	CASSQEGETQYF
.	TRBV5-5	.	TRBJ1-1	TGTGCCAGCAGCTTAGTAGGGGACACTGAAGCTTTCTTT	CASSLVGDTEAFF
.	TRBV6-6	.	TRBJ2-1	TGTGCCAGCAGTTTAAGCGCCCAGGGTAACAATGAGCAGTTCTTC	CASSLSAQGNNEQFF
TRBD1	TRBV6-2/TRBV6-3	.	TRBJ1-2	TGTGCCAGCAGTTCGACAGGGGGAAACTATGGCTACACCTTC	CASSSTGGNYGYTF
.	TRBV5-4	.	TRBJ2-7	TGTGCCAGCAGCTTGGTTCCGGGTTCTTACGAGCAGTACTTC	CASSLVPGSYEQYF
.	TRBV6-5	.	TRBJ1-2	TGTGCCAGCAGTTACTCGGGTTTTACAGGGATTGATGGCTACACCTTC	CASSYSGFTGIDGYTF
TRBD1	TRBV19	.	TRBJ2-7	TGTGCCACTAAAATACCAGGGGGTACCGGATCCTACGAGCAGTACTTC	CATKIPGGTGSYEQYF
TRBD1	TRBV28	.	TRBJ1-2	TGTGCCAGCAGAAAACCGCAGGGGGGCTATGGCTACACCTTC	CASRKPQGGYGYTF
.	TRBV5-5	.	TRBJ2-7	TGTGCCAGCAGCTCCCGGGACTTCTCCTACGAGCAGTACTTC	CASSSRDFSYEQYF
.	TRBV9	.	TRBJ2-1	TGTGCCAGCAGCGCGTCCGTTTACAATGAGCAGTTCTTC	CASSASVYNEQFF
.	TRBV7-2	.	TRBJ2-2	TGTGCCAGCAGCTCCAGACTCGGGAACACCGGGGAGCTGTTTTTT	CASSSRLGNTGELFF
.	TRBV7-9	.	TRBJ1-1	TGTGCCAGCAGCCCTCGCGAACTTATGAACACTGAAGCTTTCTTT	CASSPRELMNTEAFF
.	TRBV6-5	.	TRBJ1-4	TGTGCCAGCAACAGGGTGCTAAGTGAAAAACTGTTTTTT	CASNRVLSEKLFF
.	TRBV15	.	TRBJ1-1	TGTGCCACCAGCAGAGCACAGGTTGAAGCTTTCTTT	CATSRAQVEAFF